Here is one T cell receptor (beta chain) with its context. What antigen it recognizes has not been identified. No much larger clone exists at a distance of one base, and base qualities are not known. The entry originates in a study of blood T cell repertoires in COVID-19 (dated by TCRdb to the early 2020s). About the investigation overall: The collaborator samples originated in the United States, Italy and Spain and spanned the acute and convalescent phases of COVID-19. The sample metadata nearly always contained a de-identified subject ID, COVID-19 status, age in years and sex. Where available, HLA class I and class II types were obtained from metadata supplied by the sample provider rather than from assay-based typing. The prospective study material was composed of cDNA or gDNA derived from T cells, B-cell-depleted T cells, or PBMCs. The samples were drawn from the first 160 participants of the ongoing ImmuneRACE study and from 950 to 1,500 subjects provided by 6 global collaborators. Deeply sampled blood TCRbeta repertoires from subjects exposed to, actively infected with, or recovered from COVID-19 were included in the dataset. The repertoires were released in a freely available public database meant as a resource for research on the immune response to SARS-CoV-2.

Overall study outcomes, separate from this receptor: How much clinical and demographic metadata was included differed by source and by participant, and the metadata was provided uncurated.

V is pruned by 4 bases and J by 3 bases, leaving 11 bases of the junction without a gene match. Looking up the germline V gene yields CDR1 MDHEN and CDR2 SYDVKM. From the cysteine through the phenylalanine, the CDR3 covers 16 amino acids. Kept here is only the CDR3 DNA, which spans 48 bases and is read in frame from base 1. One collaborating source in Seattle enrolled patients while the patients were actively infected and followed the patients over time throughout the course of disease. Whole blood was collected in K2EDTA tubes by collaborating institutions according to the institutions' own protocols. For TCRbeta analysis, collaborators shipped samples in one of three forms: frozen whole blood, isolated PBMCs, or DNA extracted from either of those sample types. TCRbeta CDR3 regions were amplified from genomic DNA by means of the immunoSEQ Assay, a bias-controlled multiplex PCR. The paper's processing steps were these. The number of nucleated cells in each sample was estimated from the amplification of reference gene primers within the assay. To quantify the absolute abundance of each unique TCRbeta CDR3 rearrangement, sequence reads were collapsed and filtered. For each sample, productive Simpson clonality was calculated by taking the square root of Simpson's diversity index across productive rearrangements. What TCRdb holds here is the immuneACCESS table cut down to in-frame rearrangements. Part of the clones is not present; checked against another copy, under half of the missing clones reflect an unresolved V gene, and the others are unexplained. V, J and clone size are taken as reported in that table, and D and trimming were inferred from the DNA itself. For this sample the table gives roughly 120,000 clones, of which over 85% were detected only once. In total, the top ten clones hold about 4.6% of the sample.

The chain links TRBV28 with TRBJ2-7; 8 central nucleotides agree with TRBD2. Sequencing was done on a sample of peripheral blood. This TCR was sampled from a man in his 60s with COVID-19, enrolled during active disease. The bases are TGTGCCAGCAGTTCCCCCTCCCAAGCGGGAGACTACGAGCAGTACTTC. Translated, this gives CASSSPSQAGDYEQYF.